A single sample is the source of the 24 T cell receptor beta chains below, sequenced in a study of graft-versus-host responses after intestinal transplantation. Method: immunoSEQ multiplex PCR; TCRdb's copy keeps in-frame clones and lacks some. The sample contains approximately 58,000 clones, around 90% of which appear only once. The sequences come from PBMCs, collected 26 days after transplant. Every receptor here comes from a human patient who received an intestinal transplant, so some T cells may come from the graft donor.

In nucleotides, the CDR3 is TGTGCCAGCAGTTCGGGTAGCGGGGGGGCTGATGAGCAGTTCTTC. Its translation is CASSSGSGGADEQFF. The chain uses TRBV6-4 and TRBJ2-1; 11 positions agree with TRBD2. The ends lost 5 bases at V and 8 bases at J; junction bases unmatched: 8. The CDR3 loop spans 15 amino acids. Germline values: CDR1 MRHNA, CDR2 SNTAGT.

This chain joins TRBV27 and TRBJ2-1, with 8 bases lining up with TRBD2. V was clipped by 5 bases and J by 0 bases; unmatched bases: 15. The CDR3 has 19 residues. Germline CDR1 and CDR2: MNHEY and SMNVEV (reference sequence). The CDR3: CASSARWGSGESSYNEQFF. The CDR3 DNA reads TGTGCCAGCAGTGCCCGGTGGGGTAGCGGGGAGAGCTCCTACAATGAGCAGTTCTTC.

This CDR3 is CATSRGDTPYGYTF. CDR3 DNA sequence: TGTGCCACCAGCAGAGGCGACACTCCCTATGGCTACACCTTC. J is TRBJ1-2 and V is TRBV15, with unresolved D. Trimming stripped 1 base from V and 4 bases from J, with 10 bases between. The CDR3 sequence is 14 residues long. Germline CDR1 reads LNHNV; CDR2 reads YYDKDF (reference sequence).

The chain employs TRBV5-4 and TRBJ2-5; 7 bases are shared with TRBD1. Germline values: CDR1 SGHNT, CDR2 YYREEE (reference sequence). Losses at the gene ends were 4 bases for V and 4 bases for J; bases not matched to a gene: 10. The CDR3 runs 15 residues. The CDR3 nucleotides are TGTGCCAGCAGCGTGGGACAGCCCCCTGGAGAGACCCAGTACTTC. Its protein product is CASSVGQPPGETQYF.

This chain joins TRBV6-6 and TRBJ2-5; 8 positions agree with TRBD2. The V gene end was trimmed by 8 bases and the J gene end by 4 bases; junction bases not matched to a gene: 9. The CDR3 is 14 amino acids. The germline CDR1 and CDR2 sequences are MNHNY and SVGAGI (reference sequence). The CDR3 spells CASGSGGGAETQYF. The CDR3 DNA sequence: TGTGCCAGCGGGAGCGGGGGTGGGGCAGAGACCCAGTACTTC.

The chain carries TRBV2 and TRBJ2-7, with 7 bases lining up with TRBD2. The CDR3 has 15 amino acids. With 5 bases clipped from V and 0 bases from J, the junction kept 7 bases outside the gene matches. Per germline, CDR1 SNHLY and CDR2 FYNNEI. CDR3 sequence (DNA): TGTGCCAGCAGTCAGGTGGGGGGGAGCTCCTACGAGCAGTACTTC. It specifies CASSQVGGSSYEQYF.

The gene calls are TRBV7-2 and TRBJ1-5, with a possible D match to TRBD1 (6 bases). The germline CDR1 and CDR2 sequences are SGHTA and FQGNSA. This CDR3 comprises 16 residues. Trimming took off 0 bases at V and 1 base at J, with 10 bases between the two ends. The CDR3 is CASSLATGWSNQPQHF. The CDR3 DNA reads as TGTGCCAGCAGCTTAGCGACAGGATGGAGCAATCAGCCCCAGCATTTT.

The V call is TRBV6-5, the J call TRBJ2-7; TRBD1 matches 7 bases. The CDR3 length is 15 residues. Trimming at V came to 0 bases and at J to 7 bases, leaving 9 bases not matched to a gene. CDR1 and CDR2 from the germline V gene are MNHEY and SVGAGI. The CDR3 nucleotides are TGTGCCAGCAGTTACTCAAGCAGGGGGTTCGATGAGCAGTACTTC. Translated, it gives CASSYSSRGFDEQYF.

This clone was seen a few times. CDR3 nucleotide sequence: TGTGCCAGCAGCGTAGACGGGGAAAAACTGTTTTTT. Protein product: CASSVDGEKLFF. The chain combines TRBV9 with TRBJ1-4; the D is unclear. V lost 0 bases to trimming and J lost 8 bases, with 5 bases between them. The germline V gene has CDR1 SGDLS and CDR2 YYNGEE. The length of the CDR3 is 12 residues.

The chain recombines TRBV28 with TRBJ2-2, with 7 positions matching TRBD2. CDR1 is MDHEN and CDR2 is SYDVKM in the germline V gene. The CDR3 length is 14 residues. Germline trimming cut 6 bases from V and 7 bases from J; bases unmatched to any gene: 8. Written as DNA, the CDR3 is TGTGCCAGCAGCCTGGGGCGGGAGATCGGGGAGCTGTTTTTT. It specifies CASSLGREIGELFF. The whole variable domain, filled in from reference TRBV28 and TRBJ2-2, reads DVKVTQSSRYLVKRTGEKVFLECVQDMDHENMFWYRQDPGLGLRLIYFSYDVKMKEKGDIPEGYSVSREKKERFSLILESASTNQTSMYLCASSLGREIGELFFGEGSRLTVL.

The DNA for the CDR3 is TGTGCCAGCACGGTTCAGGGATCTGGAAACACCATATATTTT. Translating it yields CASTVQGSGNTIYF. J is TRBJ1-3 and V is TRBV2, with D tentatively TRBD1 (5 bases). Germline V gene data show CDR1 as SNHLY and CDR2 as FYNNEI. CDR3 length: 14 residues. The V end lost 7 bases, the J end lost 1 base, and 11 bases lay between the germline ends.

The chain recombines TRBV6-4 with TRBJ1-6; 9 bases map to TRBD1. V shed 3 bases and J 9 bases; nucleotides not matched to a gene: 3. The CDR3 sequence is 14 residues long. Germline CDR1 MRHNA, CDR2 SNTAGT. The chain's CDR3 is CASSEDRGASPLHF. CDR3 DNA sequence: TGTGCCAGCAGTGAGGACAGGGGTGCTTCACCCCTCCACTTT.

This chain uses TRBV14 with TRBJ2-2; no clear D. CDR1 and CDR2 from the germline V gene are SGHDN and FVKESK. With 3 bases removed from V and 0 bases from J, the gap between germline ends came to 17 bases. The CDR3 runs 18 residues. CDR3 in amino acids: CASSQSIWNSSNTGELFF. For the CDR3, the DNA is TGTGCCAGCAGCCAGAGCATATGGAACAGTTCGAACACCGGGGAGCTGTTTTTT.

With respect to this clone: A junction end diverges from the germline sequence, so it may reflect a read error. This sequence joins TRBV7-7 and TRBJ1-2; 7 bases are a match to TRBD1. Germline loops: CDR1 SSHAT, CDR2 FNYEAQ (reference sequence). CDR3 length: 18 amino acids. CDR3 protein: CASSSRGWYSEQGNGYTF. The CDR3 bases are TGTGCTAGCAGCTCTAGAGGGTGGTATTCGGAACAGGGGAATGGCTACACCTTC.

This chain links TRBV14 with TRBJ2-3; 11 positions agree with TRBD1. The V gene's germline CDR1 is SGHDN and CDR2 FVKESK. The CDR3 runs to 21 residues. Trimming removed 0 bases from V and 2 bases from J; junction bases left unmatched: 16. CDR3 loop: CASSQDIRTGGSISYTDTQYF. As DNA, the CDR3 is TGTGCCAGCAGCCAAGATATAAGGACAGGGGGCTCCATATCCTACACAGATACGCAGTATTTT.

This clone was seen more than once but under ten times. V and J are TRBV19 and TRBJ2-7, with 11 bases fitting TRBD2. Germline lookup yields CDR1 LNHDA and CDR2 SQIVND (reference sequence). V trimming: 5 bases; J trimming: 2 bases; junction bases outside the gene matches: 5. This CDR3 region has 15 residues. As DNA, the CDR3 is TGTGCCAGTAGTGTTAGCGGGGGGGCCGCCTACGAGCAGTACGTC. This encodes CASSVSGGAAYEQYV.

The V call is TRBV11-3, the J call TRBJ2-7, with TRBD1 matching over 8 bases. The CDR3 loop spans 16 amino acids. Germline lookup yields CDR1 SGHNT and CDR2 YENEEA. J lost 7 bases, V lost 5 bases, and 16 bases had no gene match. In nucleotides, the CDR3 is TGTGCCAGCAGCCGCGCACCTTACAGGGGGTTGAGGGAGCAGTACTTC. Translation: CASSRAPYRGLREQYF.

The chain recombines TRBV6-1 with TRBJ2-3; 11 bases map to TRBD1. This CDR3 spans 18 amino acids. V lost 2 bases to trimming and J lost 4 bases; unmatched junction nucleotides: 11. Germline values: CDR1 MNHNS, CDR2 SASEGT. The CDR3 DNA sequence: TGTGCCAGCAGTGAAACACAGTCGGGACAGGGGGTCGCAGATACGCAGTATTTT. Translation gives CASSETQSGQGVADTQYF.

This clone was counted a single time. The J gene is TRBJ2-7, the V gene TRBV6-1, with D maybe TRBD1 (5 bases). Between the trimmed V and J ends, which lost 4 bases and 5 bases, there was a span of 15 bases. The CDR3 sequence is 14 residues long. Germline lookup yields CDR1 MNHNS and CDR2 SASEGT. The CDR3 loop is CASSVIGQNNEQYV. CDR3 sequence (DNA): TGTGCCAGCAGTGTCATCGGACAAAACAACGAGCAGTACGTC.

This clone was counted a single time. The chain couples TRBV4-1 to TRBJ1-2, with 7 bases lining up with TRBD1. This CDR3 comprises 14 residues. The junction had 4 bases not matched to a gene; V was cut back by 3 bases and J by 3 bases. Germline-derived CDR1 and CDR2 are MGHRA and YSYEKL. Written as DNA, the CDR3 is TGCGCCAGCAGCCAGTTAACAGGGGACTATGGCTACACCTTC. Translation: CASSQLTGDYGYTF.

The chain joins TRBV28 to TRBJ2-7, with D possibly being TRBD1 (6 bases). CDR1 is MDHEN, CDR2 SYDVKM, per germline. V shed 2 bases and J shed 6 bases, with 8 bases lying between them. The CDR3 sequence is 12 residues long. CDR3 region: CASSLGGREQYF. In DNA form, the CDR3 reads TGTGCCAGCAGTTTAGGGGGCCGCGAGCAGTACTTC.

The gene calls are TRBV13 and TRBJ2-1, with D possibly matching TRBD2 (6 bases). The germline gives CDR1 PRHDT, CDR2 FYEKMQ (reference sequence). The length of the CDR3 is 17 residues. Trimming pared 0 bases from V and 4 bases from J, leaving 16 bases between. For the CDR3, the DNA is TGTGCCAGCAGCTTAGGCCCCCAGGGAGGTCCATACAATGAGCAGTTCTTC. Translating it yields CASSLGPQGGPYNEQFF.

CDR3 loop: CASSHSGQNNQPQHF. The CDR3 nucleotides are TGTGCCAGCAGCCACTCGGGACAGAACAATCAGCCCCAGCATTTT. The rearrangement joins TRBV9 to TRBJ1-5; 7 nucleotides agree with TRBD1. The length of the CDR3 is 15 residues. Germline assignment: CDR1 SGDLS and CDR2 YYNGEE. The J segment lost 3 bases and the V segment lost 4 bases, leaving 7 bases of the junction unmatched.

V gene TRBV27 combines with J gene TRBJ1-2; D is possibly TRBD1 (6 bases). This CDR3 region has 14 residues. CDR1 and CDR2 (germline): MNHEY, SMNVEV (reference sequence). Trimming removed 4 bases at V and 8 bases at J, with 17 bases between. The CDR3 DNA reads TGTGCCAGCAGTTCCCCCGGGGAGGGGGAGGGCTACACCTTC. Amino acids: CASSSPGEGEGYTF.